The TCR beta chain under discussion was sequenced for a study of beta chain features in type 1 diabetes. Study-wide background: Patients and healthy donors were similar in age, gender and cell yields. All of the samples together had around 110,000,000 sorted cells examined. General study findings and limits: It was among patients, rather than healthy donors, that naive, central memory and Treg TCRB repertoires appeared more similar. Across all four CD4+ subsets, people with type 1 diabetes showed modestly shorter TCRB CDR3s.

Expressed TCRB transcripts were sequenced, since all the RNA that had been isolated was reverse transcribed. Here immunoSEQ multiplex PCR was the method, and the copy in TCRdb shows in-frame clones only, minus some. The data contain about 150,000 clones, about a tenth of them singletons. V was clipped by 6 bases and J by 2 bases, with 6 bases between them. Germline CDR1 reads SGHAT; CDR2 reads FQNNGV. The length of the CDR3 is 12 residues. This clone was found a few times. No antigen is known for it. The sample consisted of central memory CD4+ T cells from blood. The clonotype comes from a man aged 30 to 39 with type 1 diabetes. This chain connects TRBV11-2 to TRBJ2-3; D call uncertain. The CDR3 region is CASRAYTDTQYF. DNA of the CDR3: TGTGCCAGCAGGGCTTACACAGATACGCAGTATTTT.